This T cell receptor beta chain was recorded in a study of T cells in narcolepsy. Study-wide points: In some patient and control memory CD4+ samples, autoreactive clones were absent. Blood of same and different patients, but not healthy controls, reportedly held recurring autoreactive clonotypes.

TCRdb's copy holds only in-frame clones and misses some; the assay was immunoSEQ multiplex PCR. This table holds about 30,000 clones, around 75% found once. Germline V gene data show CDR1 as SGHTA and CDR2 as FQGNSA. Trimming removed 5 bases from V and 8 bases from J; junction bases left unmatched: 12. The CDR3 has 15 residues. About this clone itself: Its target is not known.

Specimen: CD45RA- memory CD4+ T cells from PBMCs. The genes are TRBV7-2 and TRBJ1-3; 7 bases line up with TRBD1. The receptor was derived from a human donor with narcolepsy. CDR3 in amino acids: CASSHDRVRGDTIYF. The CDR3 region has the DNA TGTGCCAGCAGCCACGACAGGGTTCGGGGCGACACCATATATTTT.